What follows is one TCR beta chain and its context. The target antigen is unknown. The data belong to a study of radiotherapy plus CTLA-4 blockade in lung cancer. This CDR3 is built from 15 residues. The V segment lost 2 bases and the J segment 4 bases; nucleotides outside the gene matches: 5. Germline V gene data show CDR1 as SNHLY and CDR2 as FYNNEI. Study-wide findings and caveats: Interferon-beta and early blood T cell clone dynamics reportedly predicted response best.

Clones were read by immunoSEQ multiplex PCR, and TCRdb kept only the in-frame ones, dropping some. The repertoire consists of 35,000 to 55,000 clones, with over 60% occurring once and the leading ten covering 20% to 25%. The source material was peripheral blood, sampled from a patient treated with radiotherapy plus ipilimumab. This TCR came from a human donor with non-small cell lung cancer who had a partial response to radiotherapy plus ipilimumab. The V and J genes are TRBV2 and TRBJ1-1; 9 positions match TRBD1. Here the CDR3 DNA reads TGTGCCAGCAGTGAACGGGGGACAGGGAGCACTGAAGCTTTCTTT. It specifies CASSERGTGSTEAFF.